This TCR beta chain stems from a study of shared clonotypes between healthy human individuals. Study-level background: A couple of female and three male donors aged 18 to 49 were enrolled. Three CD4 naive, three CD4 memory, two CD8 naive and one CD8 memory plate were used per donor.

TCRdb's copy holds only in-frame clones and misses some; the assay was immunoSEQ multiplex PCR. Of more than 600,000 clones in the sample, under 95% were seen once. Germline V gene sequence: CDR1 SGDLS, CDR2 YYNGEE. The CDR3 is 14 residues long. V gave up 5 bases and J gave up 0 bases, with 8 bases separating them. Naive CD8 cells lacked CD45RO, underwent positive selection for CCR7 and left out terminally differentiated effector memory CD45RA+ cells. This chain links TRBV9 with TRBJ2-2, with unresolved D. The specimen sequenced was naive CD8+ T cells sorted from blood. The TCR was taken from a man aged 25-45 years in good health. In DNA, the CDR3 is TGTGCCAGCAGGCCTCGCGCGAACACCGGGGAGCTGTTTTTT. Protein: CASRPRANTGELFF.